The clone carrying this T cell receptor (beta chain) was observed many times. It was with a sample-barcoded 5' primer and a J-beta primer mix that a second PCR of roughly 7 to 12 cycles was run. One entry per CDR3 protein results from TCRdb running MiXCR on the 5' RACE reads. Among some 900,000 distinct CDR3 sequences listed, more than 25% were seen once. The germline V gene has CDR1 SGHRS and CDR2 YFSETQ. The V end lost 0 bases, the J end lost 0 bases, and 10 bases lay between the germline ends. The CDR3 has 15 amino acids. The data were taken from a study of blood T cells in healthy people across ages.

The sample taken for sequencing was blood. The sequence was obtained from an elderly woman in good health. This chain joins TRBV5-1 and TRBJ2-7; D is possibly TRBD2 (5 bases). The CDR3 DNA reads as TGCGCCAGCAGCTTGGGTTCCGGGATCTCCTACGAGCAGTACTTC. This translates into CASSLGSGISYEQYF. Variable domain in full (rest from reference TRBV5-1 and TRBJ2-7): KAGVTQTPRYLIKTRGQQVTLSCSPISGHRSVSWYQQTPGQGLQFLFEYFSETQRNKGNFPGRFSGRQFSNSRSEMNVSTLELGDSALYLCASSLGSGISYEQYFGPGTRLTVT.